Presented here are 21 T cell receptor beta chains from one specimen sequenced in a study of PD-1 blockade in mismatch repair-deficient tumors. Sequenced by immunoSEQ multiplex PCR; TCRdb stores in-frame clones only, minus some. Of approximately 16,000 clones listed, roughly 84% were seen once; the top ten hold 17%. Here the sequenced sample was PBMCs, taken before pembrolizumab treatment. The receptors were sampled from an adult with mismatch repair-deficient cancer.

The chain combines TRBV27 with TRBJ1-3; D ambiguous. CDR1 and CDR2 (germline): MNHEY, SMNVEV (reference sequence). The ends were cut back, 6 bases at V and 0 bases at J, with 12 bases in the middle. The CDR3 runs 15 residues. The CDR3 reads CASSLAYGSGNTIYF. The CDR3 DNA reads TGTGCCAGCAGCTTAGCTTATGGCTCTGGAAACACCATATATTTT.

The sample holds one count of this clone. The chain combines TRBV5-5 with TRBJ2-3; 8 nucleotides align to TRBD2. Germline-derived CDR1 and CDR2 are SGHKS and YYEKEE (reference sequence). The CDR3 is 16 residues long. J gave up 5 bases and V 1 base, and 9 bases lay outside the gene matches. The CDR3 region is CASSLFVAGGQDTQYF. The CDR3 bases are TGTGCCAGCAGCTTGTTCGTGGCGGGAGGTCAAGATACGCAGTATTTT.

The V gene is TRBV27, the J gene TRBJ2-3, with a tentative D call TRBD1 (5 bases). Germline V lookup: CDR1 MNHEY, CDR2 SMNVEV (reference sequence). The CDR3 is 17 amino acids. Trimming cost V 6 bases and J 2 bases, with 21 bases left between them. The DNA of the CDR3 is TGTGCCAGCAGAAATGGGGCTACCCATCTCCACACAGATACGCAGTATTTT. This translates into CASRNGATHLHTDTQYF.

This sequence joins TRBV11-2 and TRBJ2-1; D is unresolved. The CDR3 runs to 15 residues. Germline loops: CDR1 SGHAT, CDR2 FQNNGV. V was pared by 5 bases and J by 4 bases, with 15 bases between. Here the CDR3 DNA reads TGTGCCAGCAGCCCAACTTCCTCCCAATACAATGAGCAGTTCTTC. Translating it yields CASSPTSSQYNEQFF.

J is TRBJ1-3 and V is TRBV4-3; D uncertain. Trimming shortened V by 1 base and J by 0 bases, and 7 bases separated the two germline ends. The CDR3 runs to 15 residues. Germline V CDR1 and CDR2: LGHNA, YSLEER. The CDR3 here is CASSQAAGSGNTIYF. The CDR3 region has the DNA TGCGCCAGCAGCCAAGCAGCAGGCTCTGGAAACACCATATATTTT.

The rearrangement joins TRBV2 to TRBJ2-1; D might be TRBD2 (6 bases). Trimming stripped 3 bases from V and 11 bases from J, with 17 bases between. The CDR3 is 14 amino acids. Germline CDR1 and CDR2: SNHLY and FYNNEI. The CDR3 DNA reads as TGTGCCAGCAGTGAGTTTCGGGGGAGGAGTCAGCAGTTCTTC. Its translation: CASSEFRGRSQQFF.

This clone is classed as medium-sized (0.01 to 0.1%). J is TRBJ2-7 and V is TRBV4-3, with D maybe TRBD2 (6 bases). V lost 4 bases to trimming and J lost 2 bases, with 15 bases between them. The germline V gene encodes CDR1 LGHNA and CDR2 YSLEER. The CDR3 has 15 amino acids. CDR3 in amino acids: CASSRGSGDPYEQYF. The CDR3 nucleotides are TGCGCCAGCAGCCGTGGGTCGGGGGACCCCTACGAGCAGTACTTC.

This clone has more than one count but fewer than ten. The rearrangement joins TRBV6-1 to TRBJ1-5; a weak D match, TRBD1 (6 bases). Germline lookup yields CDR1 MNHNS and CDR2 SASEGT. CDR3 length equals 16 residues. Trimming stripped 1 base from V and 3 bases from J, with 13 bases between. This CDR3 is CASSEGWGHHNQPQHF. CDR3 in DNA: TGTGCCAGCAGTGAAGGATGGGGACACCACAATCAGCCCCAGCATTTT.

V and J are TRBV15 and TRBJ2-1; 10 bases map to TRBD2. V dropped 5 bases and J dropped 8; count of bases not matched to a gene: 12. The CDR3 covers 16 residues. Looked up from germline, CDR1 is LNHNV and CDR2 is YYDKDF (reference sequence). DNA for the CDR3: TGTGCCACCAGCGCTCGCCTAGCGGGAGCTAGCGATGAGCAGTTCTTC. Protein product: CATSARLAGASDEQFF.

The chain has TRBV18 and TRBJ2-3, with 9 positions matching TRBD1. This CDR3 is 17 amino acids long. V gave up 4 bases and J gave up 2 bases; unmatched junction bases: 10. Germline loops: CDR1 KGHSH, CDR2 LQKENI. The CDR3 nucleotides are TGTGCCAGCTCACACACACCGGGACAGGGAGCCACAGATACGCAGTATTTT. This translates into CASSHTPGQGATDTQYF.

The V gene is TRBV21-1, the J gene TRBJ2-7; the table's TRBD1 call for D was not verified on the DNA. TRBV21-1 is a listed pseudogene. The CDR3 extends over 14 amino acids. The CDR3 sequence is CASSPRGVSYEQYF. The CDR3, as DNA: TGTGCCAGCAGCCCTAGGGGCGTATCCTACGAGCAGTACTTC.

This clone was found once. As DNA, the CDR3 is TGTGCCAGCAGTACCGCATCGGCCTACGAGCAGTACTTC. Protein product: CASSTASAYEQYF. This chain uses TRBV6-6 with TRBJ2-7; no definite D call. CDR3 length equals 13 residues. From germline, CDR1 is MNHNY and CDR2 SVGAGI (reference sequence). V shed 5 bases and J shed 2 bases, with 10 bases lying between them.

The chain joins TRBV29-1 to TRBJ2-1, with D possibly being TRBD2 (6 bases). Germline CDR1 reads SQVTM; CDR2 reads ANQGSEA. The CDR3 has 14 amino acids. V was shortened by 4 bases and J by 2 bases, with 12 bases between the two germline ends. CDR3 sequence: CSVGREFAYNEQFF. The CDR3, as DNA: TGCAGCGTTGGACGGGAGTTCGCCTACAATGAGCAGTTCTTC.

The rearrangement uses TRBV7-2 and TRBJ1-2, with a weak D call TRBD1 (5 bases). The V end lost 3 bases, the J end lost 2 bases, and 10 bases lay between the germline ends. Looked up from germline, CDR1 is SGHTA and CDR2 is FQGNSA. This CDR3 is built from 14 residues. Here the CDR3 reads CASSLGGANYGYTF. The DNA of the CDR3 is TGTGCCAGCAGCTTGGGAGGGGCCAACTATGGCTACACCTTC.

V usage is TRBV30 and J usage is TRBJ1-5; 9 bases map to TRBD1. This CDR3 region has 16 residues. Germline assignment: CDR1 GTSNPN and CDR2 SVGIG (reference sequence). Trimming took 2 bases from V and 3 from J; bases not matched to a gene: 8. The CDR3 DNA reads as TGTGCCTGGAGTCTACAGGGGGCGAATCCCAATCAGCCCCAGCATTTT. It is translated as CAWSLQGANPNQPQHF.

The genes are TRBV7-2 and TRBJ1-5; D remains ambiguous. The CDR3 contains 13 residues. Trimming pared 4 bases from V and 7 bases from J, leaving 11 bases between. Germline lookup yields CDR1 SGHTA and CDR2 FQGNSA. The DNA of the CDR3 is TGTGCCAGCAGCTATGAGGGAGGCCAGCCCCAGCATTTT. As protein: CASSYEGGQPQHF.

The chain employs TRBV9 and TRBJ1-1; D is unresolved. V shed 0 bases and J shed 4 bases, with 7 bases lying between them. CDR1 is SGDLS, CDR2 YYNGEE, per germline. The CDR3 is 13 residues long. The CDR3 is CASSVGEFTEAFF. The CDR3 bases are TGTGCCAGCAGCGTAGGAGAATTCACTGAAGCTTTCTTT.

V usage is TRBV23-1 and J usage is TRBJ1-4, with unresolved D. TRBV23-1 is assigned to the ORF class and has an uncertain function. Deletions cut 0 bases from V and 0 bases from J, with 2 bases between. The CDR3 spans 14 residues. CDR3 in DNA: TGCGCCAGCAGTCAATCAGCAACTAATGAAAAACTGTTTTTT. Protein product: CASSQSATNEKLFF.

This chain links TRBV18 with TRBJ2-1; D call uncertain. The ends were cut back, 4 bases at V and 2 bases at J, with 6 bases in the middle. This CDR3 region has 13 residues. Germline V gene lookup returns CDR1 KGHSH and CDR2 LQKENI. The CDR3: CASSLGTYNEQFF. DNA for the CDR3: TGTGCCAGCTCACTGGGAACCTACAATGAGCAGTTCTTC.

The rearrangement uses TRBV28 and TRBJ2-7, with D uncertain. CDR1 is MDHEN and CDR2 is SYDVKM in the germline V gene. There are 13 residues in the CDR3. The ends were cut back, 5 bases at V and 0 bases at J, with 8 bases in the middle. CDR3 sequence: CASSMLSSYEQYF. The CDR3 DNA reads as TGTGCCAGCAGTATGCTCTCCTCCTACGAGCAGTACTTC.

Only one count was recorded for this clone. This chain links TRBV4-3 with TRBJ2-5; perhaps TRBD2 as D (5 bases). Trimming cost V 0 bases and J 5 bases, with 22 bases left between them. Germline CDR1 reads LGHNA; CDR2 reads YSLEER. The CDR3 is made up of 18 amino acids. The CDR3 DNA follows: TGCGCCAGCAGCCAAGATCCGGGGAGCAGAGGTACTCCGGAGACCCAGTACTTC. This gives the protein CASSQDPGSRGTPETQYF.